These 12 T cell receptor beta chains originate from one sample sequenced in a study of blood T cell repertoires in COVID-19. The method was immunoSEQ multiplex PCR; TCRdb's version includes in-frame clones alone and lacks a portion of them. The sample records approximately 26,000 clones, about 88% being singletons. The sample comprised peripheral blood. All receptors come from a human donor with acute or convalescent COVID-19. The donor label of this sample is uncertain.

The V and J genes are TRBV3-1 (or the pseudogene TRBV3-2) and TRBJ2-1; a weak D match, TRBD2 (6 bases). The ends were cut back, 0 bases at V and 3 bases at J, with 12 bases in the middle. The CDR3 runs to 16 residues. Germline V lookup: CDR1 LGHDT, CDR2 YNNKEL (reference sequence). CDR3 amino acids: CASSQDLEGGYNEQFF. The CDR3, as DNA: TGTGCCAGCAGCCAAGATCTTGAGGGAGGCTACAATGAGCAGTTCTTC.

The rearrangement uses TRBV7-9 and TRBJ1-6, with TRBD1 identical over 7 bases. Germline trimming cut 3 bases from V and 7 bases from J; bases unmatched to any gene: 3. This CDR3 comprises 14 residues. CDR1 is SEHNR and CDR2 is FQNEAQ in the germline V gene (reference sequence). CDR3 in DNA: TGTGCCAGCAGCTTCGGGACAGCCAATTCACCCCTCCACTTT. Translated, it gives CASSFGTANSPLHF.

Only one count was recorded for this clone. V and J are TRBV5-1 and TRBJ1-2; no clear D. The CDR3 extends over 12 amino acids. The germline gives CDR1 SGHRS, CDR2 YFSETQ. Trimming left V 2 bases short and J 8 bases short, with 10 bases between. CDR3 in amino acids: CASSLGGNGYTF. The CDR3 nucleotides are TGCGCCAGCAGCTTAGGAGGGAACGGCTACACCTTC.

This chain uses TRBV7-8 with TRBJ1-5; possible D gene TRBD1, 5 bases. The V end was cut by 6 bases, the J end by 6 bases, with 18 bases between. Germline V gene data show CDR1 as SGHVS and CDR2 as FQNEAQ. This CDR3 region has 15 residues. CDR3 protein: CASSQGSGVGQPQHF. The DNA for the CDR3 is TGTGCCAGCAGTCAAGGATCGGGGGTTGGTCAGCCCCAGCATTTT.

The V call is TRBV7-6, the J call TRBJ2-2, with a possible D match to TRBD1 (5 bases). The CDR3 covers 15 residues. Deletions cut 5 bases from V and 3 bases from J, with 13 bases between. CDR1 SGHVS and CDR2 FNYEAQ come from the germline V gene. The CDR3 bases are TGTGCCAGCAGCGTGACAGCCCGGGACACCGGGGAGCTGTTTTTT. Translation gives CASSVTARDTGELFF.

This chain connects TRBV5-5 to TRBJ1-5, with TRBD1 as a possible D gene (6 bases). Germline CDR1 and CDR2: SGHKS and YYEKEE (reference sequence). The CDR3 has 18 amino acids. V lost 3 bases and J lost 3, with 22 bases in between. The CDR3: CASSSKDTSTGPNQPQHF. The CDR3 bases are TGTGCCAGCAGCTCGAAGGATACCTCGACAGGTCCCAATCAGCCCCAGCATTTT.

This clone appeared a single time. The chain carries TRBV4-1 and TRBJ2-3; D possibly corresponds to TRBD2 (6 bases). This CDR3 has 16 residues. Germline V gene lookup returns CDR1 MGHRA and CDR2 YSYEKL. Deletions cut 4 bases from V and 2 bases from J, with 16 bases between. The CDR3 sequence is CASSPPPGTHTDTQYF. Written as DNA, the CDR3 is TGCGCCAGCAGCCCTCCCCCCGGGACTCACACAGATACGCAGTATTTT.

This chain uses TRBV7-3 with TRBJ2-5; 9 nucleotides match TRBD1. Trimming cost V 7 bases and J 1 base; bases outside gene matches: 13. The germline V gene encodes CDR1 SGHTA and CDR2 FQGTGA. This CDR3 is 17 amino acids long. The CDR3 coding sequence is TGTGCCAGCAAGGTAAGTGGGGACAGGGCCATCCAAGAGACCCAGTACTTC. This translates into CASKVSGDRAIQETQYF.

The CDR3 loop reads CASSPGGGMNTEAFF. The CDR3, as DNA: TGTGCCAGCAGCCCCGGGGGGGGGATGAACACTGAAGCTTTCTTT. This chain uses TRBV11-3 with TRBJ1-1; TRBD1 is a possible D gene (5 bases). Germline V gene sequence: CDR1 SGHNT, CDR2 YENEEA. V lost 5 bases and J 0 bases, leaving 13 bases between the germline ends. CDR3 length: 15 amino acids.

The J gene is TRBJ2-6, the V gene TRBV7-8; possible D gene TRBD1, 7 bases. Germline V gives CDR1 SGHVS, CDR2 FQNEAQ. The CDR3 has 17 amino acids. Trimming shortened V by 2 bases and J by 1 base, and 12 bases separated the two germline ends. CDR3 sequence (DNA): TGTGCCAGCAGCTTATTCAGGGGGGCATCTGGGGCCAACGTCCTGACTTTC. Protein product: CASSLFRGASGANVLTF.

The chain combines TRBV11-2 with TRBJ1-1, with no clear D. Looked up from germline, CDR1 is SGHAT and CDR2 is FQNNGV. The ends were cut back, 5 bases at V and 1 base at J, with 11 bases in the middle. The CDR3 is 14 amino acids. CDR3 nucleotide sequence: TGTGCCAGCAGCCCTGCGGGGTCGAACACTGAAGCTTTCTTT. Its translation is CASSPAGSNTEAFF.

V is TRBV2 and J is TRBJ2-6; 7 bases are a match to TRBD1. After removal of 8 bases from V and 0 bases from J, the junction contained 7 bases not matched to a gene. Germline assignment: CDR1 SNHLY and CDR2 FYNNEI. The CDR3 contains 16 residues. CDR3 in DNA: TGTGCCAGCCGTGGACAGGCCTTCTCTGGGGCCAACGTCCTGACTTTC. The encoded protein is CASRGQAFSGANVLTF. Full variable domain (rest looked up from reference TRBV2 and TRBJ2-6): EPEVTQTPSHQVTQMGQEVILRCVPISNHLYFYWYRQILGQKVEFLVSFYNNEISEKSEIFDDQFSVERPDGSNFTLKIRSTKLEDSAMYFCASRGQAFSGANVLTFGAGSRLTVL.